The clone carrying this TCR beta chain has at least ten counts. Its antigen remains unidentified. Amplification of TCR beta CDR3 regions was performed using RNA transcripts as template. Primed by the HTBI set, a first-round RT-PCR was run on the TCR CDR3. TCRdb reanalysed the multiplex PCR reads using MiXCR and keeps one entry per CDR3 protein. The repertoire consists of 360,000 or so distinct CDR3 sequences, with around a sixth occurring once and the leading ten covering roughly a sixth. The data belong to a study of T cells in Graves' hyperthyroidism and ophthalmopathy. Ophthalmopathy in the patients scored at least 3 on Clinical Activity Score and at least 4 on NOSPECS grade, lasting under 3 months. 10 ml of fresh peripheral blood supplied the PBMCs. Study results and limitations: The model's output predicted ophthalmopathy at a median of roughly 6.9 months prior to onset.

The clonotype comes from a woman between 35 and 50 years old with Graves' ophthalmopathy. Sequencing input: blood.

CDR3 amino acids: CASSESLGVQPQHF. The CDR3 bases are TGCGCCAGCAGTGAGTCCCTAGGGGTCCAGCCCCAGCATTTT. The gene calls are TRBV10-1 and TRBJ1-5; tentatively, D is TRBD1 (5 bases). Trimming removed 0 bases from V and 7 bases from J, with 10 bases in between. Looked up from germline, CDR1 is WNHNN and CDR2 is SYGVQD (reference sequence). The CDR3 spans 14 residues.